This T cell receptor beta chain was sequenced during a study of shared T cell receptors in the human thymus. Assay: immunoSEQ multiplex PCR; the TCRdb copy retains only in-frame clones and omits some. Of 500,000 to 550,000 clones listed, 78% are singletons. V was pared by 3 bases and J by 5 bases, with 14 bases between. Germline CDR1 and CDR2: GTSNPN and SVGIG (reference sequence). The CDR3 runs to 13 residues. This sample was also put to use in a study of human thymus T cells.

The TCR was taken from a boy younger than two with a congenital heart defect. Source material: thymocytes. The chain employs TRBV30 and TRBJ2-7, with D maybe TRBD2 (6 bases). The CDR3 DNA follows: TGTGCCTGGAGGGAGTGGGGAGGACACGAGCAGTACTTC. This gives the protein CAWREWGGHEQYF.